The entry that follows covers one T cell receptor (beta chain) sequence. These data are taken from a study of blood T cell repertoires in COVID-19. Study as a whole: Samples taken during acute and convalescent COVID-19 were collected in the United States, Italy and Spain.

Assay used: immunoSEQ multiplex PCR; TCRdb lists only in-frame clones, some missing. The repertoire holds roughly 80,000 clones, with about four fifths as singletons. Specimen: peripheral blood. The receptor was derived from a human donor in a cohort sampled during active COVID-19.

CDR3: CASTQRGSNSNEQFF. The CDR3, as DNA: TGTGCCAGCACACAAAGGGGGAGTAATTCCAATGAGCAGTTCTTC. The J gene is TRBJ2-1, the V gene TRBV7-8, with D perhaps matching TRBD1 (6 bases). V lost 7 bases, J lost 6 bases, and 19 bases lay in between. The germline gives CDR1 SGHVS, CDR2 FQNEAQ. The CDR3 runs to 15 residues.